The 3 T cell receptor beta chains reported below all come from one sample, sequenced in a study of chemoradiotherapy in HPV16-positive cancers. The protocol was immunoSEQ multiplex PCR, while the TCRdb copy is restricted to in-frame clones and leaves out a portion. The sample lists 25,000 to 35,000 clones; roughly 84% were seen once. Sample: blood, taken from a patient who underwent chemoradiotherapy. The origin of the receptors is a human donor with HPV-associated anogenital cancer.

The rearrangement uses TRBV28 and TRBJ1-2; D perhaps matches TRBD1 (6 bases). The CDR3 covers 13 residues. From germline, CDR1 is MDHEN and CDR2 SYDVKM. Trimming took off 7 bases at V and 4 bases at J, with 13 bases between the two ends. CDR3 in DNA: TGTGCCAGCATCGGACAGACCCTCTATGGCTACACCTTC. Translation: CASIGQTLYGYTF.

The chain recombines TRBV11-2 with TRBJ2-3; no clear D gene. This CDR3 has 12 amino acids. Trimming pared 11 bases from V and 1 base from J, leaving 10 bases between. The germline gives CDR1 SGHAT, CDR2 FQNNGV. CDR3 protein: CAFTSGTDTQYF. CDR3 DNA: TGTGCCTTTACGTCGGGCACAGATACGCAGTATTTT. Together with reference TRBV11-2 and TRBJ2-3, the CDR3 gives the full variable domain: EAGVAQSPRYKIIEKRQSVAFWCNPISGHATLYWYQQILGQGPKLLIQFQNNGVVDDSQLPKDRFSAERLKGVDSTLKIQPAKLEDSAVYLCAFTSGTDTQYFGPGTRLTVL.

This rearrangement joins TRBV4-2 to TRBJ2-5; 7 bases match TRBD2. CDR3 length equals 14 residues. Germline CDR1 LGHNA, CDR2 YNFKEQ. J gave up 5 bases and V 3 bases, and 6 bases lay outside the gene matches. For the CDR3, the DNA is TGTGCCAGCAGCCAGGTCGGGGAGGGGGAGACCCAGTACTTC. Its translation is CASSQVGEGETQYF.